Listed below are T cell receptor beta chains from one sample, sequenced in a study of cytomegalovirus exposure and HLA in healthy donors. TCRdb's table, derived via immunoSEQ multiplex PCR, lists solely in-frame clones and lacks some. The sample includes approximately 170,000 clones, 70% to 75% of them seen just once. Sequencing was carried out using PBMCs. These receptors were collected from a man between 18 and 29 years old in good health and CMV-seropositive. CDR3s leave out the opening cysteine and the closing phenylalanine or tryptophan.

J gene | V gene | CDR3 protein
TRBJ1-6 | TRBV4-3 | ASSQDSDRASPLH
TRBJ1-2 | TRBV4-1 | ASSQVRVGQGAYGYT
TRBJ1-2 | TRBV28 | ASSLGSDYGYT
TRBJ1-1 | TRBV11-3 | ASSLDHGGTEAF
TRBJ1-4 | TRBV20-1 | SVTDEKLF
TRBJ2-2 | TRBV29-1 | SVQKTGNLNSGELF
TRBJ2-3 | TRBV5-4 | ASSPDSAGGTDTQY
TRBJ1-2 | TRBV5-6 | ASSLSTGGGYT
TRBJ2-4 | TRBV4-1 | ASSQQGLAKNIQY
TRBJ1-1 | TRBV19 | ASSAQTGGGSSEAF
TRBJ1-5 | TRBV28 | ASNKGGSRQPQH
TRBJ2-1 | TRBV4-1 | ASSQGLAGGLRSYNEQF
TRBJ2-3 | TRBV7-9 | ASSLAGWGATDTQY
TRBJ1-2 | TRBV7-9 | ASSRTGESGGYT